This passage covers 9 T cell receptor beta chains from one sample sequenced in a study of cytomegalovirus exposure and HLA in healthy donors. TCRdb keeps only in-frame clones here, not all; method: immunoSEQ multiplex PCR. The sample lists 60,000 or so clones; around 90% were seen once. Source material: PBMCs. These receptors came from a young woman in good health and CMV-seronegative.

The J gene is TRBJ1-2, the V gene TRBV30; D unclear. This CDR3 comprises 10 residues. Germline V gene sequence: CDR1 GTSNPN, CDR2 SVGIG (reference sequence). V dropped 5 bases and J dropped 8 bases, with 9 bases sitting between them. CDR3 amino acids: CAWDNEGYTF. CDR3 nucleotide sequence: TGTGCCTGGGACAATGAAGGCTACACCTTC.

V is TRBV5-1 and J is TRBJ2-5; 10 bases agree with TRBD2. This CDR3 contains 15 residues. Germline V lookup: CDR1 SGHRS, CDR2 YFSETQ. Trimming cost V 0 bases and J 3 bases; bases outside gene matches: 2. In DNA, the CDR3 is TGCGCCAGCAGCTTGGCCCTAGCGGGGGAAGAGACCCAGTACTTC. Translation: CASSLALAGEETQYF.

This clone showed up just once. V gene TRBV28 combines with J gene TRBJ2-3; 9 bases align to TRBD1. In germline, CDR1 is MDHEN, CDR2 SYDVKM. The CDR3 consists of 16 residues. The V segment lost 6 bases and the J segment 5 bases; nucleotides outside the gene matches: 12. The CDR3 region has the DNA TGTGCCAGCAGAGATTCACAGGGGGCGGCGGGAGATACGCAGTATTTT. Translating gives CASRDSQGAAGDTQYF.

This chain joins TRBV6-5 and TRBJ1-6; 8 positions match TRBD1. Germline V gives CDR1 MNHEY, CDR2 SVGAGI. This CDR3 has 14 amino acids. V lost 5 bases and J lost 9; bases outside the gene matches: 6. The CDR3 region is CASSPDRGGSPLHF. For the CDR3, the DNA is TGTGCCAGCAGTCCTGACAGGGGCGGTTCACCCCTCCACTTT.

This sequence joins TRBV6-5 and TRBJ2-5; 7 bases map to TRBD1. The V gene end was trimmed by 5 bases and the J gene end by 5 bases; junction bases not matched to a gene: 5. The V gene's germline CDR1 is MNHEY and CDR2 SVGAGI. This CDR3 is 13 amino acids long. The CDR3 protein is CASSRQGWETQYF. The CDR3 bases are TGTGCCAGCAGTCGACAGGGTTGGGAGACCCAGTACTTC.

The chain carries TRBV29-1 and TRBJ2-3; TRBD2 might be the D (6 bases). The CDR3 is made up of 13 amino acids. The V gene's germline CDR1 is SQVTM and CDR2 ANQGSEA. The V and J ends lost 5 bases and 8 bases respectively, with 17 bases between them. CDR3 in DNA: TGCAGCGTTTGCGGGACGGACGAGGGTACGCAGTATTTT. Its translation: CSVCGTDEGTQYF.

The J gene is TRBJ2-7, the V gene TRBV7-2; the match to TRBD2 covers 7 bases. The germline gives CDR1 SGHTA, CDR2 FQGNSA. Germline trimming cut 1 base from V and 4 bases from J; bases unmatched to any gene: 4. The CDR3 contains 14 residues. CDR3 residues: CASSLVGGSYEQYF. In DNA, the CDR3 is TGTGCCAGCAGCTTAGTGGGGGGGTCATACGAGCAGTACTTC. Full variable domain (outside the CDR3, taken from reference TRBV7-2 and TRBJ2-7): GAGVSQSPSNKVTEKGKDVELRCDPISGHTALYWYRQSLGQGLEFLIYFQGNSAPDKSGLPSDRFSAERTGGSVSTLTIQRTQQEDSAVYLCASSLVGGSYEQYFGPGTRLTVT.

This chain uses TRBV5-1 with TRBJ2-3, with D maybe TRBD2 (5 bases). The CDR3 has 18 residues. V was cut by 4 bases and J by 0 bases, with 21 bases left in between. Germline V CDR1 and CDR2: SGHRS, YFSETQ. The CDR3 nucleotides are TGCGCCAGCAGCCAGACTATCGTAGCCCGACCTAGCACAGATACGCAGTATTTT. Translating it yields CASSQTIVARPSTDTQYF.

This rearrangement joins TRBV28 to TRBJ1-1; D is uncertain. Germline CDR1 reads MDHEN; CDR2 reads SYDVKM. This CDR3 contains 16 residues. V dropped 5 bases and J dropped 1 base, with 17 bases sitting between them. The CDR3 DNA sequence: TGTGCCAGCAGTCCCTTTCTACCGATTACGAACACTGAAGCTTTCTTT. This sequence encodes CASSPFLPITNTEAFF.